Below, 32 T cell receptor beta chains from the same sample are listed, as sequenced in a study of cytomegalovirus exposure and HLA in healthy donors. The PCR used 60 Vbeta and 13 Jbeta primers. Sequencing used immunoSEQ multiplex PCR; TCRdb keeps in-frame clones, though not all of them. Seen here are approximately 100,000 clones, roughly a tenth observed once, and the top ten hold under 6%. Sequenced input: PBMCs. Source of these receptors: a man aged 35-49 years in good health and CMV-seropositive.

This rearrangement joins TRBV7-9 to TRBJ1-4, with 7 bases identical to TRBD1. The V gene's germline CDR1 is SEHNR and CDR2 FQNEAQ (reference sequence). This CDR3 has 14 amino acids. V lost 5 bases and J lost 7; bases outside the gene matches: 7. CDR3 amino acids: CASSPTGVGEKLFF. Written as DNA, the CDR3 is TGTGCCAGCAGCCCCACAGGGGTAGGTGAAAAACTGTTTTTT.

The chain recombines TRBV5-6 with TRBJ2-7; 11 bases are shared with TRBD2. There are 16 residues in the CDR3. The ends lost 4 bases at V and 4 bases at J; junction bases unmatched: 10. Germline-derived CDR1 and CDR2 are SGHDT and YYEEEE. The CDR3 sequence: CASSRGSSGRQYEQYF. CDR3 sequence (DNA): TGTGCCAGCAGCCGGGGGTCTAGCGGGAGGCAGTACGAGCAGTACTTC.

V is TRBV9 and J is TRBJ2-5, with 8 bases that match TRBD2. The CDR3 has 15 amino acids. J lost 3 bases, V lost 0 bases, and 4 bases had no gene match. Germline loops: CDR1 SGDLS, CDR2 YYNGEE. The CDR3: CASSVAAGLEETQYF. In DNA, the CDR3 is TGTGCCAGCAGCGTAGCGGCGGGACTAGAAGAGACCCAGTACTTC.

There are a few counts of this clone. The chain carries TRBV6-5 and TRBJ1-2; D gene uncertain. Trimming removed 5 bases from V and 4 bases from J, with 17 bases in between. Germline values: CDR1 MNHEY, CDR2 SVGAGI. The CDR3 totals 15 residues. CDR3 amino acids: CASSKTAAEGYGYTF. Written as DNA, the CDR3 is TGTGCCAGCAGTAAAACAGCGGCCGAGGGCTATGGCTACACCTTC.

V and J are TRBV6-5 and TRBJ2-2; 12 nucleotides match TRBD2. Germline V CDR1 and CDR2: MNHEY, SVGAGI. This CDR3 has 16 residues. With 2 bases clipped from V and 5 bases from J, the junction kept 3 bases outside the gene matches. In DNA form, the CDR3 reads TGTGCCAGCAGTTACAGGGGGACTAGCGGGACCGGGGAGCTGTTTTTT. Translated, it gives CASSYRGTSGTGELFF.

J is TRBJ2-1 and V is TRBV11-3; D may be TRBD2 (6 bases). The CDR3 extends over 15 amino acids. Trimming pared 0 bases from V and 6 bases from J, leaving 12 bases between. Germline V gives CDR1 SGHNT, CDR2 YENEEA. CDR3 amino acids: CASSLDGGTLNEQFF. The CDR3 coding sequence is TGTGCCAGCAGCTTAGATGGCGGGACCCTCAATGAGCAGTTCTTC.

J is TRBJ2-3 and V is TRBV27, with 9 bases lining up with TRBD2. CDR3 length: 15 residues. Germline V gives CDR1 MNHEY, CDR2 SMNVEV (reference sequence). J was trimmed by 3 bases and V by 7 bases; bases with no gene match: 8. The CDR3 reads CASTRRTSDTDTQYF. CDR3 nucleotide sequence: TGTGCCAGCACCCGACGGACTAGCGATACAGATACGCAGTATTTT.

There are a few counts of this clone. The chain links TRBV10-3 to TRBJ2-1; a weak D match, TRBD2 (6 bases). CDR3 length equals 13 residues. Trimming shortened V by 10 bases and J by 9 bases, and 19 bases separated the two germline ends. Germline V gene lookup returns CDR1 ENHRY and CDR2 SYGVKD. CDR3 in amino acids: CATIAVKGGEQFF. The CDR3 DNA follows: TGTGCCACTATAGCGGTTAAGGGTGGTGAGCAGTTCTTC.

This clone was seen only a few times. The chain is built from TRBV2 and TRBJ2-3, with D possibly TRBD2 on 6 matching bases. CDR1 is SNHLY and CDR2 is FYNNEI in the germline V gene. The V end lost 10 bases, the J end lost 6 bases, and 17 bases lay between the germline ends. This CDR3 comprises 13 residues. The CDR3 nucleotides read TGTGCCACCTCGGGACTGGTACTGGATACGCAGTATTTT. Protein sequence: CATSGLVLDTQYF.

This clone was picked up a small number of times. CDR3 in amino acids: CASSQDEIQVSSGYTF. CDR3 coding DNA: TGTGCCAGCAGCCAAGACGAGATTCAGGTTTCTTCTGGCTACACCTTC. This chain links TRBV4-2 with TRBJ1-2, with D unresolved. Trimming stripped 0 bases from V and 7 bases from J, with 18 bases between. There are 16 residues in the CDR3. Germline CDR1 is LGHNA and CDR2 is YNFKEQ.

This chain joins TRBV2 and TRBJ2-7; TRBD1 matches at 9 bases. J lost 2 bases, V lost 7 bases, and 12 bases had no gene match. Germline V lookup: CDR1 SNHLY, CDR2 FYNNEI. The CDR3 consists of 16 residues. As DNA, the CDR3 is TGTGCCAGCATTAGCTCACAGGGGGCACTGACCTACGAGCAGTACTTC. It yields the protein CASISSQGALTYEQYF.

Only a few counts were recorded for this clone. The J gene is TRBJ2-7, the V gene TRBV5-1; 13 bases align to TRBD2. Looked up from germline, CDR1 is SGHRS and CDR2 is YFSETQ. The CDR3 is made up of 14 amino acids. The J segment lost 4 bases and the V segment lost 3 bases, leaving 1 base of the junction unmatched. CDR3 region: CASSWTSGGYEQYF. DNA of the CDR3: TGCGCCAGCAGCTGGACTAGCGGGGGTTACGAGCAGTACTTC. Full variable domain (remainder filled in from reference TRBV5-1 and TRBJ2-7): KAGVTQTPRYLIKTRGQQVTLSCSPISGHRSVSWYQQTPGQGLQFLFEYFSETQRNKGNFPGRFSGRQFSNSRSEMNVSTLELGDSALYLCASSWTSGGYEQYFGPGTRLTVT.

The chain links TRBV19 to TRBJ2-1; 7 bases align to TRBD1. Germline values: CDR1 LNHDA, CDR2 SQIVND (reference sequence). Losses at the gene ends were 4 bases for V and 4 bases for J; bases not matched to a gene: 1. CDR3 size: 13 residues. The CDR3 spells CASSNRGYNEQFF. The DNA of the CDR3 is TGTGCCAGTAGTAACAGGGGATACAATGAGCAGTTCTTC.

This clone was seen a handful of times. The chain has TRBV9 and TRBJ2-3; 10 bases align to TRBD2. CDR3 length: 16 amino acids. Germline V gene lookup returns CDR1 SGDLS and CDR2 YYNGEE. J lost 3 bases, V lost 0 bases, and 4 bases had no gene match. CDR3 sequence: CASSVGPAGGTDTQYF. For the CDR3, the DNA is TGTGCCAGCAGCGTAGGCCCAGCGGGAGGGACAGATACGCAGTATTTT.

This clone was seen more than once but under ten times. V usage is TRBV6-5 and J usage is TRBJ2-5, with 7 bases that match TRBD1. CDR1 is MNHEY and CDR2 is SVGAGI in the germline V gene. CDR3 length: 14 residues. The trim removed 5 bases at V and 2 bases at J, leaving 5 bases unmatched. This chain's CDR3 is CASSNRDRQETQYF. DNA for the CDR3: TGTGCCAGCAGTAACCGGGACAGACAAGAGACCCAGTACTTC.

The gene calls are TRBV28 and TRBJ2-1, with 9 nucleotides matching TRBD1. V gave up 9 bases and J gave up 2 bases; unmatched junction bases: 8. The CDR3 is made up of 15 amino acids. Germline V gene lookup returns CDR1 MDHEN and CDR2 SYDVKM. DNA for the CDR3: TGTGCCAGTAATCCGTGGGACAGGGCCTACAATGAGCAGTTCTTC. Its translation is CASNPWDRAYNEQFF.

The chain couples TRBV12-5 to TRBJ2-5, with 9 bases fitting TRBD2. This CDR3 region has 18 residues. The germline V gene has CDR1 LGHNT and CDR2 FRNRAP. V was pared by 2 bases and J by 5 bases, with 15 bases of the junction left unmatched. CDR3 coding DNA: TGTGCTAGTGGTTTGACAACAGGGGTGCGGGAGGGCCAGGAGACCCAGTACTTC. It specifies CASGLTTGVREGQETQYF.

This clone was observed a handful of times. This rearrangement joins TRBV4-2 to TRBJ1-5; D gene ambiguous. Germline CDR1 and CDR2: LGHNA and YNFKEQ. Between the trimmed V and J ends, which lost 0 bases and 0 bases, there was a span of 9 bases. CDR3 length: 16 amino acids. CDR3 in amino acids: CASSQDGLDSNQPQHF. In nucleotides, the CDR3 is TGTGCCAGCAGCCAAGATGGGCTCGATAGCAATCAGCCCCAGCATTTT.

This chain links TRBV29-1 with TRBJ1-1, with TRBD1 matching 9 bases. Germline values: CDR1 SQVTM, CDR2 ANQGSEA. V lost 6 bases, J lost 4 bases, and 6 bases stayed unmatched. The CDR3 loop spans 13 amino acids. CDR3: CSVGQGIGTEAFF. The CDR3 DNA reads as TGCAGCGTCGGACAGGGGATTGGCACTGAAGCTTTCTTT.

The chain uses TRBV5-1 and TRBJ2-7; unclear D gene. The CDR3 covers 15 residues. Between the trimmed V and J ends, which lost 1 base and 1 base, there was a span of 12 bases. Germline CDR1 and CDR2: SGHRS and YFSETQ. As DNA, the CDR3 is TGCGCCAGCAGCTTGACAGTCGCGCGTTCCTACGAGCAGTACTTC. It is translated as CASSLTVARSYEQYF. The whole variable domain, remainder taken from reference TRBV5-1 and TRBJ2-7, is KAGVTQTPRYLIKTRGQQVTLSCSPISGHRSVSWYQQTPGQGLQFLFEYFSETQRNKGNFPGRFSGRQFSNSRSEMNVSTLELGDSALYLCASSLTVARSYEQYFGPGTRLTVT.

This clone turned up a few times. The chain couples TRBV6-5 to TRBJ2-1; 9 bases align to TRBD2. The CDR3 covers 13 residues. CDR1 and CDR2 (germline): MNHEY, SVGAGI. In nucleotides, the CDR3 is TGTGCAACCAAGCTTAGCGGGAGTCATGAGCAGTTCTTC. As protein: CATKLSGSHEQFF.

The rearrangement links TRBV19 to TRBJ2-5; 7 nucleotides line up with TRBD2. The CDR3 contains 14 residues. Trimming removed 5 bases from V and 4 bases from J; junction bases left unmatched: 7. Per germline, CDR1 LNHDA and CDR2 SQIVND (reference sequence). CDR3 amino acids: CASSGREPRETQYF. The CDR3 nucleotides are TGTGCCAGTAGTGGGAGGGAACCACGAGAGACCCAGTACTTC.

CDR3 DNA: TGCGCCAGCAGCTTGGTAGCGATAGGGACTGGGGCCAACGTCCTGACTTTC. Protein sequence: CASSLVAIGTGANVLTF. The genes are TRBV5-1 and TRBJ2-6; maybe TRBD2 (5 bases). Germline CDR1 is SGHRS and CDR2 is YFSETQ. The CDR3 has 17 residues. Trimming cost V 0 bases and J 2 bases, with 12 bases left between them.

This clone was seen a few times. The CDR3 DNA reads as TGTGCCAGCAGCTTAACGGTCTACGAGCAGTACTTC. Its translation: CASSLTVYEQYF. This chain uses TRBV5-6 with TRBJ2-7; D not certain. The ends were cut back, 2 bases at V and 3 bases at J, with 6 bases in the middle. The CDR3 is 12 residues long. CDR1 is SGHDT, CDR2 YYEEEE, per germline. Filled out from reference TRBV5-6 and TRBJ2-7, the complete variable domain reads DAGVTQSPTHLIKTRGQQVTLRCSPKSGHDTVSWYQQALGQGPQFIFQYYEEEERQRGNFPDRFSGHQFPNYSSELNVNALLLGDSALYLCASSLTVYEQYFGPGTRLTVT.

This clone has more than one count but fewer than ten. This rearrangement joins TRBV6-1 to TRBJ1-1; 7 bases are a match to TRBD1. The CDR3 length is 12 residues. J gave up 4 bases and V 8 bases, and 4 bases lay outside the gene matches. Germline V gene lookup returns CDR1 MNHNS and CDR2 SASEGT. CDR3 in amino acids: CASWGTVTEAFF. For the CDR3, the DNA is TGTGCCAGCTGGGGGACAGTCACTGAAGCTTTCTTT.

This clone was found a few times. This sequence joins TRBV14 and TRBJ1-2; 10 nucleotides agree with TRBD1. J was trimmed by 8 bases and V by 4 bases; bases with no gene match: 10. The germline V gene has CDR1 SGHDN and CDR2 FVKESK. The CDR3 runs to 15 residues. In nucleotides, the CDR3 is TGTGCCAGCAGCCCGAAGTGGGCGGGACAGGGGGGCTACACCTTC. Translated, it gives CASSPKWAGQGGYTF.

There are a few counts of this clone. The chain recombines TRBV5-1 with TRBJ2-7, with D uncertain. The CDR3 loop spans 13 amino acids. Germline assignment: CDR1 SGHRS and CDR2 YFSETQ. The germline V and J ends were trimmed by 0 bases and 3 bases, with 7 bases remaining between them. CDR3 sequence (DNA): TGCGCCAGCAGCTTGGTGGCCAGCTACGAGCAGTACTTC. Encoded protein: CASSLVASYEQYF.

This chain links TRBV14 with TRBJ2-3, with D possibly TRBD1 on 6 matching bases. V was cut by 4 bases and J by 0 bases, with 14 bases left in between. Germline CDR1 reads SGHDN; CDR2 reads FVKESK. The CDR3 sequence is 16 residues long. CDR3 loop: CASSRGQTSSTDTQYF. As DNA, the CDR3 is TGTGCCAGCAGCCGCGGACAGACTTCTAGCACAGATACGCAGTATTTT.

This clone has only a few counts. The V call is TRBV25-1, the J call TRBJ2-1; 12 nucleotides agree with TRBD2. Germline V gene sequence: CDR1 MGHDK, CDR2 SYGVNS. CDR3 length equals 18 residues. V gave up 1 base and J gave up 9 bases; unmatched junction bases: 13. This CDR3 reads CASSESGSSGRDSAEQFF. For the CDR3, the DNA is TGTGCCAGCAGTGAATCGGGTTCTAGCGGGAGGGATTCGGCTGAGCAGTTCTTC. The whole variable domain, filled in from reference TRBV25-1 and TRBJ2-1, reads EADIYQTPRYLVIGTGKKITLECSQTMGHDKMYWYQQDPGMELHLIHYSYGVNSTEKGDLSSESTVSRIRTEHFPLTLESARPSHTSQYLCASSESGSSGRDSAEQFFGPGTRLTVL.

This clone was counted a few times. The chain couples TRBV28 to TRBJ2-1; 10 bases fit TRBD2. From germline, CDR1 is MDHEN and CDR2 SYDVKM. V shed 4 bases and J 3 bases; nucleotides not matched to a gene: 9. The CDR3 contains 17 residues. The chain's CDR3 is CASSSLGLAGVYNEQFF. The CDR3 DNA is TGTGCCAGCAGTTCTCTAGGCCTAGCGGGAGTCTACAATGAGCAGTTCTTC.

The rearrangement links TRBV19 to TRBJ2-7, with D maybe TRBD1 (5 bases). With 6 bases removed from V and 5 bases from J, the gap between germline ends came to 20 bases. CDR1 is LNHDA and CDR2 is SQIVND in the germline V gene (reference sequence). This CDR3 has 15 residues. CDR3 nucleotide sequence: TGTGCCAGTAGCCTGACTTCTAACAGGCGTAACGAGCAGTACTTC. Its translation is CASSLTSNRRNEQYF.

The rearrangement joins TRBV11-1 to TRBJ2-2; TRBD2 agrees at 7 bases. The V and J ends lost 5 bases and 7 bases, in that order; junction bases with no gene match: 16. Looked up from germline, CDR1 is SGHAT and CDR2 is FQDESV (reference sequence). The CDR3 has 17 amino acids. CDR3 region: CASSGEGLAVGDGELFF. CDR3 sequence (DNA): TGTGCCAGCAGCGGGGAGGGCCTAGCGGTGGGCGACGGGGAGCTGTTTTTT.